This TCR beta chain was obtained from a study of beta chain features in type 1 diabetes. Overall study results and limits: All four CD4+ subsets from Type 1 diabetes patients carried moderately but significantly shorter TCRB CDR3s. Any PCR bias toward short templates would affect both groups alike. Insertion counts at VDJ junctions were lower in type 1 diabetes patients, who also showed more deletions there.

Comment on this clone: Its specificity is unknown.

The isolated RNA, all of it, was reverse transcribed, so expressed TCRB transcripts were what got sequenced. Naive, central memory and regulatory T cell samples yielded about 4 million reads on average. Some clones are missing from TCRdb's copy, which holds only in-frame ones; the method was immunoSEQ multiplex PCR. The sample lists 280,000 or so clones; about 15% were seen once. The V end was cut by 5 bases, the J end by 9 bases, with 11 bases between. Looked up from germline, CDR1 is MNHEY and CDR2 is SVGAGI. The CDR3 runs to 11 residues. The chain has TRBV6-5 and TRBJ2-7; D not resolved. The sequencing sample was made of naive CD4+ T cells from blood. The source of this sequence is a man between 18 and 29 years old with type 1 diabetes. The CDR3 reads CASSDGPGQYF. The CDR3 coding sequence is TGTGCCAGCAGTGACGGCCCGGGGCAGTACTTC.